Included here is one T cell receptor beta chain sequence, with context. This specimen belongs to a study of blood T cell repertoires in COVID-19. Study context: The United States, Italy and Spain provided the acute and convalescent COVID-19 samples. Sources were T cells, B-cell-depleted T cells, or PBMCs; the material itself was cDNA or gDNA.

Between the trimmed V and J ends, which lost 3 bases and 8 bases, there was a span of 14 bases. The CDR3 has 12 amino acids. Germline CDR1 is GTSNPN and CDR2 is SVGIG (reference sequence). In the authors' workflow: The authors estimated nucleated cell counts from reference gene primer amplification. Produced via immunoSEQ multiplex PCR; TCRdb's table is partial and in-frame only. That table gives V, J and clone size, and the DNA gave D and trimming. The data contain roughly 160,000 clones, approximately 80% of them singletons. This TCR was recovered from a woman aged 60-75 years who had recovered from COVID-19. The sequencing input was PBMCs or T cells enriched from blood (not recorded which). The chain uses TRBV30 and TRBJ2-7; a weak D match, TRBD2 (6 bases). CDR3 in DNA: TGTGCCTGGAGAATGCGGGAACAGAAGCAGTACTTC. It encodes CAWRMREQKQYF.